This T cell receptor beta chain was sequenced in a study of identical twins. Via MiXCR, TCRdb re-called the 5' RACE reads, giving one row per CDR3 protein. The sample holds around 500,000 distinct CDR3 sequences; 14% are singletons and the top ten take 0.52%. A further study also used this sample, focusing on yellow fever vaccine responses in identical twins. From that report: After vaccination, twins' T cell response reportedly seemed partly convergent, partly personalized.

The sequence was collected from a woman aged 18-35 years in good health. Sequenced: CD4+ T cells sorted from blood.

The CDR3 is CASSLRTGLGLRNEQFF. The DNA for the CDR3 is TGTGCCAGCAGTTTGCGGACAGGCCTGGGGCTGCGCAATGAGCAGTTCTTC. The J gene is TRBJ2-1, the V gene TRBV12-3 or TRBV12-4; 7 nucleotides agree with TRBD1. Trimming removed 3 bases from V and 6 bases from J; junction bases left unmatched: 14. The CDR3 sequence is 17 residues long.